This T cell receptor beta chain derives from a study of beta chain features in type 1 diabetes. General study points: TCRB repertoires of naive, central memory and Treg cells appeared more similar among patients than among healthy donors. More deletions and fewer insertions at VDJ junctions were seen in type 1 diabetes patients. Cells carrying high TCR expression could end up over-represented when cDNA is sequenced. Researchers report that Type 1 diabetes patients had moderately but significantly shorter TCRB CDR3s across all four CD4+ subsets.

Since all of the isolated RNA was reverse transcribed, expressed TCRB transcripts were what got sequenced. Profiled with immunoSEQ multiplex PCR; TCRdb holds only in-frame clones, not every one. The sample lists about 250,000 clones, roughly 11% occurring once. Comment on this clone: The antigen remains undetermined.

In all sorted populations, purity surpassed 95%. This CDR3 region has 15 residues. In germline, CDR1 is SGHNT, CDR2 YYREEE (reference sequence). V shed 4 bases, J shed 3 bases, and the junction held 5 bases outside the gene matches. Sequences were obtained from naive CD4+ T cells from blood. The genes are TRBV5-4 and TRBJ2-3, with 10 bases matching TRBD1. The TCR originated in a man in his thirties or forties with type 1 diabetes. In DNA, the CDR3 is TGTGCCAGCAGCCCCCGGGACAGGGGAACAGATACGCAGTATTTT. This translates into CASSPRDRGTDTQYF.